This T cell receptor (beta chain) was sequenced in a study of cytomegalovirus exposure and HLA in healthy donors. The CDR3 has 16 residues. The ends lost 7 bases at V and 7 bases at J; junction bases unmatched: 16. Germline values: CDR1 SEHNR, CDR2 FQNEAQ (reference sequence). PCR used 60 Vbeta primers and 13 Jbeta primers. TCRdb's table, derived via immunoSEQ multiplex PCR, lists solely in-frame clones and lacks some. Among 150,000 to 200,000 clones listed, about 81% were seen once. The source material was PBMCs. This chain uses TRBV7-9 with TRBJ1-1; the match to TRBD1 covers 9 bases. The TCR comes from a woman between 18 and 30 years old in good health and CMV-seronegative. The CDR3 loop reads CASTSVGGQGFGEAFF. The CDR3 region has the DNA TGTGCCAGCACCTCGGTGGGGGGACAGGGATTCGGTGAAGCTTTCTTT.